This T cell receptor (beta chain) was observed in a study of CD8+ T cells in alopecia areata. As for the study in general: The study gave treated patients oral tofacitinib at 5 to 10 mg twice daily. General study points: Sequencing of scalp samples also captures resident alphabeta T cells of normal skin.

Treatment meaning: oral pan-JAK inhibitor, 5-10 mg twice daily. Alopecia areata patients provided lesional scalp punch biopsies and peripheral blood. Points on this clone: Its target is not known.

The authors extracted RNA and reverse transcribed it into cDNA as the sequencing template. Sequenced by immunoSEQ multiplex PCR; TCRdb stores in-frame clones only, minus some. Of about 300,000 clones in the sample, about 62% were seen once. Trimming took 5 bases from V and 2 from J; bases not matched to a gene: 0. CDR1 and CDR2 (germline): GTSNPN, SVGIG (reference sequence). CDR3 length: 12 amino acids. Sequenced material: CD4+ T cells sorted from blood, taken at week 24, from a patient treated with tofacitinib. The chain has TRBV30 and TRBJ1-5; 7 nucleotides match TRBD1. The TCR was taken from a human donor with alopecia areata. CDR3 bases: TGTGCCTGGGGACAGGGCAATCAGCCCCAGCATTTT. Its protein product is CAWGQGNQPQHF.